This T cell receptor (beta chain) derives from a study of blood T cell repertoires in COVID-19. Study-level background: In each case, the material was cDNA or gDNA derived from T cells, B-cell-depleted T cells, or PBMCs.

The table came from immunoSEQ multiplex PCR; TCRdb's copy has only in-frame clones and leaves some out. The data hold approximately 320,000 clones, with about nine tenths observed a single time. CDR1 is MNHEY and CDR2 is SVGAGI in the germline V gene. The ends lost 6 bases at V and 5 bases at J; junction bases unmatched: 7. This CDR3 contains 15 residues. The V call is TRBV6-5, the J call TRBJ1-4, with 9 nucleotides matching TRBD1. The TCR originated in a young woman who had recovered from COVID-19. The source material was PBMCs or T cells enriched from blood (not recorded which). The CDR3 sequence: CASRGTGTGNEKLFF. CDR3 coding DNA: TGTGCCAGCAGGGGCACCGGGACAGGGAATGAAAAACTGTTTTTT.